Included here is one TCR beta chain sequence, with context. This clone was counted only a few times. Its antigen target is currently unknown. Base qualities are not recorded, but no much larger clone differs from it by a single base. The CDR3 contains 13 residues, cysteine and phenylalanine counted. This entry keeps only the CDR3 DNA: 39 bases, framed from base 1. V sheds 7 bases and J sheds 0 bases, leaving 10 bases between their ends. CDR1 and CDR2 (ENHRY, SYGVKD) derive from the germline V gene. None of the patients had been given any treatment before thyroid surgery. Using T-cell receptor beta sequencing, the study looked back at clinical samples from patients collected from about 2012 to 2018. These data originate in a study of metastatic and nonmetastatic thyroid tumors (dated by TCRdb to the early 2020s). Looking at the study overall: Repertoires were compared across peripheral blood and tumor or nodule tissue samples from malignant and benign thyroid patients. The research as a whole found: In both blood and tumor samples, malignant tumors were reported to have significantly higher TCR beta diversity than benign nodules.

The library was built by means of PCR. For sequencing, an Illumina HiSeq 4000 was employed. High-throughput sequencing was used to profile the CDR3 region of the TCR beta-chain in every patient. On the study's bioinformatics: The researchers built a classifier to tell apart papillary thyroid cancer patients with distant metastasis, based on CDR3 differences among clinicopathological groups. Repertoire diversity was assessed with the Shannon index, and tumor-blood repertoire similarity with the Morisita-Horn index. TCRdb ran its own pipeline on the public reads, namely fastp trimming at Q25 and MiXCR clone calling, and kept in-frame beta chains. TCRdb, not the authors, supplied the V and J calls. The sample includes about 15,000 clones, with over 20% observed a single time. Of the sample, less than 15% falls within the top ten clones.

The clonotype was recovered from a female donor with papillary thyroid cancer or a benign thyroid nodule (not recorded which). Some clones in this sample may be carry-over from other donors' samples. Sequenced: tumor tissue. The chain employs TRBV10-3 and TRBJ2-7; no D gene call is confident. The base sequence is TGTGCCATCATCGGGTACAGCTCCTACGAGCAGTACTTC. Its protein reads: CAIIGYSSYEQYF.